This TCR beta chain was recorded in a study of T cell repertoires in cytomegalovirus infection. Study context: Alongside well-studied HLA-B-restricted CMV epitopes, recently identified HLA-C-restricted CMV epitopes were also used.

Germline lookup yields CDR1 DFQATT and CDR2 SNEGSKA (reference sequence). The CDR3 loop spans 14 amino acids. V lost 0 bases and J 3 bases, leaving 11 bases between the germline ends. TCRdb independently ran MiXCR on the reads; one entry per CDR3 protein. The sample contains more than 300,000 distinct CDR3 sequences, about 34% of which appear only once. Study-level results: There were HLA-C-restricted CMV-specific TCR beta clonotypes dominating the ex vivo response.

As to this clonotype: Its antigen remains unidentified.

This chain links TRBV20-1 with TRBJ2-5; unclear D gene. The sequenced sample was cultured PBMCs, obtained from culture after CMV antigen stimulation. The TCR was taken from a human donor in good health (CMV status not recorded). Some clones in this sample may be carry-over from other donors' samples. The CDR3: CSARDLGREETQYF. CDR3 nucleotide sequence: TGCAGTGCTAGAGATCTGGGTAGAGAAGAGACCCAGTACTTC.